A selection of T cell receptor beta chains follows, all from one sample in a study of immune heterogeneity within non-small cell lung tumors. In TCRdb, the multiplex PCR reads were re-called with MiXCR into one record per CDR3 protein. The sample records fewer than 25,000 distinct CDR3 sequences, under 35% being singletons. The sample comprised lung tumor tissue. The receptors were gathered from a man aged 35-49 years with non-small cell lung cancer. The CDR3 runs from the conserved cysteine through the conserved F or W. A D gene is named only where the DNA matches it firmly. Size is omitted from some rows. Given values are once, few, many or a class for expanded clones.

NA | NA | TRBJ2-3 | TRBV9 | TGTGCCAGCAGCCTAAACTGGGGAGATACGCAGTATTTT | CASSLNWGDTQYF
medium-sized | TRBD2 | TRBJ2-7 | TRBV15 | TGTGCCACCAGCAGCTTCGGGACTAGCGGGTCCTACTACGAGCAGTACTTC | CATSSFGTSGSYYEQYF
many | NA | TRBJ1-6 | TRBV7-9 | TGTGCCAGCAGCTCAGAGAGAAATTCACCCCTCCACTTT | CASSSERNSPLHF
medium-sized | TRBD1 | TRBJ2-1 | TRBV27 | TGTGCCAGCAGTACCGGGACAGGGGCCTACAATGAGCAGTTCTTC | CASSTGTGAYNEQFF
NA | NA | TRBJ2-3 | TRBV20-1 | TGCAGTGCTACACTAGCCCAGCGCACAGATACGCAGTATTTT | CSATLAQRTDTQYF
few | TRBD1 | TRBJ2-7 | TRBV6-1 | TGTGCCAGCAGAGAGGGGGCTACGTACGAGCAGTACTTC | CASREGATYEQYF
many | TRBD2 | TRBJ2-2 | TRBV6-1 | TGTGCCAGCAGTTCTATTAGCGGGAGTAGGACCGGGGAGCTGTTTTTT | CASSSISGSRTGELFF
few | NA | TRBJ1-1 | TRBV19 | TGTGCCAGTAATGGTGGGCGGCCTTTTGCTTTCTTT | CASNGGRPFAFF
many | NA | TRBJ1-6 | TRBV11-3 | TGTGCCAGCAGCTTAGCTCAAAATTCACCCCTCCACTTT | CASSLAQNSPLHF
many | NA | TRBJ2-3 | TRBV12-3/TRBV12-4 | TGTGCCAGCAGCTACTCCGGGGGTTCAGATACGCAGTATTTT | CASSYSGGSDTQYF
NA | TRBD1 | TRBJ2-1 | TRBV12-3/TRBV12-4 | TGTGCCAGCAGTTTGTCCGGGACAGGGGTAAACAATGAGCGGTTCTTC | CASSLSGTGVNNERFF
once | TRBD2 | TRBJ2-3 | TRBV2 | TGTCCCAGCAGTGCGGCTAGCGGGAGGGGGTTGACAGATACGCAGTATTTT | CPSSAASGRGLTDTQYF
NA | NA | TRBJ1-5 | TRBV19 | TGTGCCAGTAGTATCAATCCTCGGGAAACCAGATATAGCAATCATCCCCAGCATTTT | CASSINPRETRYSNHPQHF
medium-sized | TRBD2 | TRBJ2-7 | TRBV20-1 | TGCAGTGCTAGACCGGAGCGGGAGGGACTCTGGGAGCAGTACTTC | CSARPEREGLWEQYF
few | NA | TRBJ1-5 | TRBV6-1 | TGTGCCACCACACACATCAGCAATCAGCCCCAGCATTTT | CATTHISNQPQHF
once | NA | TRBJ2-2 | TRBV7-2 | TGTGCCAGCAGCCTAAGACAACCCTCCTCGAACACCGGGGAGCTGTTTTTT | CASSLRQPSSNTGELFF
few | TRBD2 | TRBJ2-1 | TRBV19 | TGTGCCAGTAGAGGATCTAGCGGGAGGAATGAGCAGTTCTTC | CASRGSSGRNEQFF
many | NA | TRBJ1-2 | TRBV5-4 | TGTGCCAGCAGCTTGGAGCAGGGATGGGGCTACACCTTC | CASSLEQGWGYTF
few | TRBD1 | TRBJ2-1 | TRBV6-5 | TGTGCCAGCAGTTACCTCTGGACAGGGGGATCTAATGAGCAGTTCTTC | CASSYLWTGGSNEQFF
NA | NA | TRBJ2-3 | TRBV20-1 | TGCAGTGCTAGAGGCCCGGGTAGCACAGATACGCAGTATTTT | CSARGPGSTDTQYF
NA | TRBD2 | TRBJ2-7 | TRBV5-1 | TGCGCCAGCAGCTTGGGGGGGACTAGCGGGAGACATCAAGGCGAGCAGTACTTC | CASSLGGTSGRHQGEQYF
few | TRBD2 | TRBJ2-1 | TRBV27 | TGTGCCAGCAATCCTAGCGGGAGGTATGAGCAGTTCTTC | CASNPSGRYEQFF
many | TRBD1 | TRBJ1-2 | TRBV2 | TGTGCCAGCAAATCGGACAGGAGGAACTATGGCTACACCTTC | CASKSDRRNYGYTF
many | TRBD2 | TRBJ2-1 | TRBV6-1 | TGTGCCAGCAGTTATTCTAGCGGCGGTAATGAGCAGTTCTTC | CASSYSSGGNEQFF
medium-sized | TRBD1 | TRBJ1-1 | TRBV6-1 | TGTGCCAGCGTCCGTCGAACCGGGACAGGGAACACTGAAGCTTTCTTT | CASVRRTGTGNTEAFF
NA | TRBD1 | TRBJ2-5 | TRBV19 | TGTGCCAGTATCAAACAACAGGGGGCGGTGGAGACCCAGTATTTC | CASIKQQGAVETQYF
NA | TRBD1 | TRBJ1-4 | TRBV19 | TGTGCCAGTACCCAAAGACAGGGTGGAGAAAAACTGTTTTTT | CASTQRQGGEKLFF